This T cell receptor beta chain was captured in a study of cytomegalovirus exposure and HLA in healthy donors. Study-wide points: Later analysis suggested links between common viral pathogens and several top significant clusters.

As regards this clone: The target antigen is unknown.

The CDR3 extends over 15 amino acids. V was clipped by 2 bases and J by 5 bases, with 14 bases between them. Germline V gene lookup returns CDR1 SGDLS and CDR2 YYNGEE. The PCR employed 60 Vbeta primers together with 13 Jbeta primers. Profiling relied on immunoSEQ multiplex PCR, and the TCRdb table lists in-frame clones only, not all of them. The sample lists more than 80,000 clones; 75% were seen once. Sequenced: PBMCs. The sequence came from a male donor in good health and CMV-seropositive. The chain is built from TRBV9 and TRBJ1-5; D perhaps matches TRBD1 (6 bases). The CDR3 region has the DNA TGTGCCAGCAGCGTTACGAGGGGACAACATCAGCCCCAGCATTTT. Translated: CASSVTRGQHQPQHF.